This T cell receptor (beta chain) derives from a study of cytomegalovirus exposure and HLA in healthy donors. Study observations and caveats: There were some public TCRs occurring in many donors, but most TCR sequences were rare.

Comments on this clone: The antigen is not known.

Method: immunoSEQ multiplex PCR; TCRdb's copy keeps in-frame clones and lacks some. Of 250,000 to 300,000 clones in the sample, 80% to 90% were seen once. V gave up 6 bases and J gave up 0 bases, with 13 bases separating them. This CDR3 is 15 amino acids long. From germline, CDR1 is PRHDT and CDR2 FYEKMQ (reference sequence). The genes are TRBV13 and TRBJ2-3, with D tentatively TRBD2 (6 bases). The sequenced sample was PBMCs. The sequence was collected from a woman aged 18 to 35 in good health and CMV-seronegative. CDR3 bases: TGTGCCAGCAGGGTCGGGAGCCGTAGCACAGATACGCAGTATTTT. The encoded protein is CASRVGSRSTDTQYF.